This is a list of T cell receptor beta chains from one sample in a study of blood T cell repertoires in COVID-19. Libraries were prepared by immunoSEQ multiplex PCR; TCRdb keeps only in-frame clonotypes and omits some of them. The sample gives just over 650,000 clones, approximately 90% of which show up once; approximately 0.3% is in the top ten. The sample was peripheral blood. The receptor set was obtained from a woman between 18 and 30 years old with acute or convalescent COVID-19. CDR3s include the opening cysteine and the closing phenylalanine or tryptophan. A D gene is named only where the DNA matches it firmly. Size values are once, few and many counts, or a class for expanded clones, and some rows have none.

-	TRBV7-3	-	TRBJ2-3	CASRQHSTDTQYF	TGTGCCAGCAGGCAACACAGCACAGATACGCAGTATTTT
-	TRBV2	-	TRBJ1-3	CASSRTVSGNTIYF	TGTGCCAGCAGTCGGACAGTATCTGGAAACACCATATATTTT
-	TRBV30	TRBD2	TRBJ2-7	CAWSRTSGGNYEQYF	TGTGCCTGGAGTAGGACTAGCGGGGGGAACTACGAGCAGTACTTC
-	TRBV27	TRBD2	TRBJ2-1	CASSWDGGTYNEQFF	TGTGCCAGCAGTTGGGACGGGGGGACTTACAATGAGCAGTTCTTC
-	TRBV30	TRBD1	TRBJ1-5	CAFRDRGSNQPQHF	TGTGCCTTCCGGGACAGGGGGAGCAATCAGCCCCAGCATTTT
-	TRBV5-1	-	TRBJ2-7	CASSLSGSSHAAYEQYF	TGCGCCAGCAGCCTGTCTGGGAGTTCCCACGCCGCCTACGAGCAGTACTTC
-	TRBV29-1	TRBD1	TRBJ1-2	CSAGGTADYGYTF	TGCAGCGCCGGAGGGACAGCGGACTATGGCTACACCTTC
-	TRBV29-1	-	TRBJ1-1	CSVHGGLNTEAFF	TGCAGCGTTCATGGGGGGTTGAACACTGAAGCTTTCTTT
once	TRBV27	-	TRBJ2-7	CASSTRGTGYEQYF	TGTGCCAGCAGCACCCGGGGGACGGGGTACGAGCAGTACTTC
-	TRBV5-1	-	TRBJ1-2	CASSFWGDYGYTF	TGCGCCAGCAGCTTTTGGGGCGACTATGGCTACACCTTC
-	TRBV7-2	TRBD2	TRBJ2-3	CASSFGLASTDTQYF	TGTGCCAGCAGCTTTGGACTAGCGAGCACAGATACGCAGTATTTT
-	TRBV5-1	TRBD1	TRBJ1-2	CASSLEGGRGGYTF	TGCGCCAGCAGCTTGGAAGGGGGCAGGGGAGGCTACACCTTC
-	TRBV5-4	TRBD2	TRBJ2-1	CASSPRLAGMYNEQFF	TGTGCCAGCAGCCCCCGACTAGCGGGGATGTACAATGAGCAGTTCTTC
-	TRBV7-9	TRBD1	TRBJ1-5	CASSRDRVNQPQHF	TGTGCCAGCAGCCGCGACAGGGTTAATCAGCCCCAGCATTTT
-	TRBV2	TRBD1	TRBJ1-2	CASSVTGGFGYTF	TGTGCCAGCAGTGTCACAGGGGGCTTTGGCTACACCTTC
-	TRBV5-4	-	TRBJ2-2	CASSFGQGPGELFF	TGTGCCAGCAGCTTTGGTCAGGGCCCCGGGGAGCTGTTTTTT
-	TRBV4-1	TRBD1	TRBJ2-2	CASSQLTGKKDTGELFF	TGCGCCAGCAGCCAACTGACAGGGAAGAAGGACACCGGGGAGCTGTTTTTT
-	TRBV6-5	-	TRBJ1-1	CASSTGAGGDTEAFF	TGTGCCAGCAGTACCGGAGCGGGAGGCGACACTGAAGCTTTCTTT
few	TRBV5-1	TRBD1	TRBJ2-7	CASSRGQGFQYEQYF	TGCGCCAGCAGCAGGGGACAGGGGTTTCAGTACGAGCAGTACTTC
-	TRBV12-5	-	TRBJ2-5	CATRGNQETQYF	TGTGCTACCCGGGGGAACCAAGAGACCCAGTACTTC
-	TRBV27	TRBD2	TRBJ2-1	CASSSSGIYNEQFF	TGTGCCAGCAGTTCCAGCGGGATTTACAATGAGCAGTTCTTC
-	TRBV7-9	TRBD1	TRBJ1-2	CASSDGTETSWGYTF	TGTGCCAGCAGCGATGGGACAGAGACTTCGTGGGGCTACACCTTC
-	TRBV3-1/TRBV3-2	-	TRBJ1-1	CASSQDLRENTEAFF	TGTGCCAGCAGCCAGGACCTCAGGGAGAACACTGAAGCTTTCTTT
-	TRBV6-1	TRBD1	TRBJ1-2	CASRGPGDRVYSGNYGYTF	TGTGCCAGCCGTGGACCGGGGGACAGGGTTTATAGTGGGAACTATGGCTACACCTTC
once	TRBV12-3/TRBV12-4	-	TRBJ1-1	CASSFMSRGRAFF	TGTGCCAGCAGTTTTATGAGTCGAGGTCGGGCTTTCTTT
-	TRBV6-5	-	TRBJ2-3	CASSYSTGVSTDTQYF	TGTGCCAGCAGTTACTCGACGGGGGTCAGCACAGATACGCAGTATTTT
-	TRBV4-3	-	TRBJ2-2	CASSPKAGPGTGELFF	TGCGCCAGCAGCCCGAAGGCAGGGCCGGGCACCGGGGAGCTGTTTTTT
-	TRBV6-5	-	TRBJ1-2	CASAVRPGRIYGYTF	TGTGCCAGCGCGGTCCGCCCAGGGAGGATCTATGGCTACACCTTC
-	TRBV5-1	-	TRBJ1-1	CASSSVPGANTEAFF	TGCGCCAGCAGCTCCGTCCCGGGTGCCAACACTGAAGCTTTCTTT
-	TRBV4-1	-	TRBJ2-7	CASSLGYEQYF	TGCGCCAGCAGCCTCGGGTACGAGCAGTACTTC
-	TRBV7-2	TRBD1	TRBJ1-6	CASSPGTGFTLHF	TGTGCCAGCAGCCCGGGGACAGGGTTCACCCTCCACTTT
-	TRBV3-1/TRBV3-2	TRBD1	TRBJ1-1	CASSSGTVTEAFF	TGTGCCAGCAGCTCCGGGACAGTTACTGAAGCTTTCTTT
-	TRBV29-1	TRBD2	TRBJ2-1	CSVRDSGGTNYNEQFF	TGCAGCGTTCGCGATAGCGGGGGGACTAACTACAATGAGCAGTTCTTC
-	TRBV6-5	-	TRBJ2-1	CASSSGSSAYNEQFF	TGTGCCAGCAGTTCAGGTTCGTCGGCCTACAATGAGCAGTTCTTC
-	TRBV5-1	-	TRBJ2-3	CASSLVLAGETDTQYF	TGCGCCAGCAGCTTGGTCCTAGCAGGTGAGACAGATACGCAGTATTTT
few	TRBV9	-	TRBJ2-3	CASTATGYHTDTQYF	TGTGCCAGCACTGCTACAGGATATCACACAGATACGCAGTATTTT
-	TRBV5-4	TRBD2	TRBJ2-3	CASSYNSGGGDTQYF	TGTGCCAGCAGCTATAATAGCGGGGGCGGAGATACGCAGTATTTT
once	TRBV5-4	-	TRBJ1-2	CASSSGQYPYGYTF	TGTGCCAGCAGCTCCGGACAGTATCCCTATGGCTACACCTTC
-	TRBV5-4	-	TRBJ1-2	CASSRYTLPGPREGTF	TGTGCCAGCAGCCGCTATACTCTCCCGGGCCCCAGGGAAGGAACCTTC
-	TRBV2	TRBD2	TRBJ2-5	CASMLYGGNQETQYF	TGTGCCAGCATGCTCTACGGGGGGAACCAAGAGACCCAGTACTTC
-	TRBV5-1	TRBD1	TRBJ1-4	CASKVTGGDAEKLFF	TGCGCCAGCAAAGTAACAGGGGGCGACGCTGAAAAACTGTTTTTT
-	TRBV24-1	-	TRBJ2-7	CATSDFNGRQGYEQYF	TGTGCCACCAGTGATTTTAATGGTCGGCAGGGCTACGAGCAGTACTTC
-	TRBV6-5	-	TRBJ1-5	CASRRHLGGNQPQHF	TGTGCCAGCAGGAGACATCTCGGCGGCAATCAGCCCCAGCATTTT
-	TRBV3-1/TRBV3-2	TRBD1	TRBJ2-5	CASSQDKTGAWETQYF	TGTGCCAGCAGCCAAGACAAGACAGGGGCGTGGGAGACCCAGTACTTC
-	TRBV27	-	TRBJ1-2	CASSLSRLTGSNYGYTF	TGTGCCAGCAGTTTATCTAGGTTAACAGGGTCAAACTATGGCTACACCTTC
-	TRBV4-3	-	TRBJ1-5	CASSQEPGQPQHF	TGCGCCAGCAGCCAAGAGCCCGGGCAGCCCCAGCATTTT
-	TRBV5-1	TRBD1	TRBJ1-1	CASSRGQGDTEAFF	TGCGCCAGCAGCCGAGGACAGGGGGACACTGAAGCTTTCTTT
-	TRBV7-8	-	TRBJ2-3	CASSPPGSGTDTQYF	TGTGCCAGCAGCCCACCGGGATCTGGCACAGATACGCAGTATTTT
-	TRBV5-4	TRBD1	TRBJ1-2	CASSDENRGHYGYTF	TGTGCCAGCAGCGACGAGAACAGGGGACACTATGGCTACACCTTC
once	TRBV7-2	-	TRBJ1-5	CASSPAGDGNQPQHF	TGTGCCAGCAGCCCCGCAGGGGATGGCAATCAGCCCCAGCATTTT
once	TRBV28	-	TRBJ1-1	CASSFLGRTEAFF	TGTGCCAGCAGTTTTCTTGGGAGGACTGAAGCTTTCTTT
-	TRBV4-3	TRBD1	TRBJ1-5	CASSRDRAGEPQHF	TGCGCCAGCAGCCGAGACAGGGCTGGGGAGCCCCAGCATTTT
-	TRBV10-3	-	TRBJ1-2	CAISESIQGGYTF	TGTGCCATCAGTGAGTCAATACAGGGTGGCTACACCTTC